Listed here are 23 T cell receptor beta chains from one sample, sequenced in a study of cytomegalovirus exposure and HLA in healthy donors. The PCR had 60 Vbeta and 13 Jbeta primers. Some clones are missing from TCRdb's copy, which holds only in-frame ones; the method was immunoSEQ multiplex PCR. The sample table sets out tens of thousands of clones. The sequenced material came from PBMCs. These receptors all come from a middle-aged woman in good health and CMV-seropositive.

Here the CDR3 reads CASSSRQGRGNEQFF. In DNA form, the CDR3 reads TGTGCCAGCAGCTCTAGACAGGGAAGGGGTAATGAGCAGTTCTTC. V is TRBV7-9 and J is TRBJ2-1; 7 nucleotides line up with TRBD1. The CDR3 has 15 amino acids. The germline CDR1 and CDR2 sequences are SEHNR and FQNEAQ (reference sequence). The ends lost 4 bases at V and 7 bases at J; junction bases unmatched: 10.

Here the CDR3 DNA reads TGTGCCAGCAGTTTTTTGGGGGGGTACACTGAAGCTTTCTTT. This gives the protein CASSFLGGYTEAFF. The rearrangement links TRBV28 to TRBJ1-1, with a possible D match to TRBD1 (5 bases). Germline V gives CDR1 MDHEN, CDR2 SYDVKM. Trimming stripped 3 bases from V and 3 bases from J, with 11 bases between. CDR3 size: 14 residues.

The chain links TRBV4-1 to TRBJ2-5; the match to TRBD2 covers 8 bases. The CDR3 spans 18 residues. Trimming removed 3 bases from V and 5 bases from J; junction bases left unmatched: 17. CDR1 and CDR2 (germline): MGHRA, YSYEKL. The CDR3 coding sequence is TGCGCCAGCAGCCACAAACGATCTATACGGGAGGGCCGCGAGACCCAGTACTTC. Encoded protein: CASSHKRSIREGRETQYF.

The chain joins TRBV11-2 to TRBJ2-7, with TRBD2 matching 13 bases. In germline, CDR1 is SGHAT, CDR2 FQNNGV. The CDR3 is made up of 16 amino acids. The J segment lost 5 bases and the V segment lost 4 bases, leaving 8 bases of the junction unmatched. The CDR3 region is CASSSRLAGGGNEQYF. In DNA, the CDR3 is TGTGCCAGCAGCTCAAGACTAGCGGGGGGAGGAAACGAGCAGTACTTC.

This sequence joins TRBV6-5 and TRBJ1-5; D gene ambiguous. Germline lookup yields CDR1 MNHEY and CDR2 SVGAGI. There are 14 residues in the CDR3. Deletions cut 0 bases from V and 4 bases from J, with 7 bases between. CDR3 DNA sequence: TGTGCCAGCAGTTACTCTCGGGGAAATCAGCCCCAGCATTTT. It codes for CASSYSRGNQPQHF.

The rearrangement uses TRBV11-2 and TRBJ2-1; 16 nucleotides line up with TRBD2. Germline V gene lookup returns CDR1 SGHAT and CDR2 FQNNGV. This CDR3 contains 18 residues. Germline trimming cut 5 bases from V and 7 bases from J; bases unmatched to any gene: 11. The CDR3 protein is CASSPGTSGRARGNEQFF. The CDR3 nucleotides are TGTGCCAGCAGCCCCGGGACTAGCGGGAGGGCCCGAGGGAATGAGCAGTTCTTC.

This chain links TRBV27 with TRBJ1-5; 8 positions match TRBD1. V lost 8 bases to trimming and J lost 0 bases; unmatched junction nucleotides: 18. Germline CDR1 is MNHEY and CDR2 is SMNVEV (reference sequence). The CDR3 has 19 amino acids. The CDR3 bases are TGTGCCAGCCGAAGCAGAGGACAGGGCCAGATTAATAGCAATCAGCCCCAGCATTTT. Translated, it gives CASRSRGQGQINSNQPQHF.

J is TRBJ2-3 and V is TRBV2; 10 bases match TRBD1. The junction had 6 bases not matched to a gene; V was cut back by 6 bases and J by 6 bases. Germline values: CDR1 SNHLY, CDR2 FYNNEI. This CDR3 is 14 amino acids long. DNA for the CDR3: TGTGCCAGCAGCCGGGACAGGGGAGGGGATACGCAGTATTTT. Amino acid sequence: CASSRDRGGDTQYF. Combining the CDR3 with reference TRBV2 and TRBJ2-3 gives the whole variable domain EPEVTQTPSHQVTQMGQEVILRCVPISNHLYFYWYRQILGQKVEFLVSFYNNEISEKSEIFDDQFSVERPDGSNFTLKIRSTKLEDSAMYFCASSRDRGGDTQYFGPGTRLTVL.

The V gene is TRBV6-6, the J gene TRBJ1-1, with no clear D. With 2 bases removed from V and 8 bases from J, the gap between germline ends came to 15 bases. This CDR3 has 14 amino acids. The V gene's germline CDR1 is MNHNY and CDR2 SVGAGI (reference sequence). This chain's CDR3 is CASSYGFSDGEAFF. CDR3 bases: TGTGCCAGCAGTTACGGATTTAGCGACGGAGAAGCTTTCTTT.

The V call is TRBV9, the J call TRBJ1-4; D is possibly TRBD1 (5 bases). V lost 0 bases and J 8 bases, leaving 11 bases between the germline ends. The CDR3 runs to 14 residues. Germline V gene lookup returns CDR1 SGDLS and CDR2 YYNGEE. CDR3 nucleotides: TGTGCCAGCAGCGTAGTGGGGGACTCCGAAAAACTGTTTTTT. Translating it yields CASSVVGDSEKLFF.

The chain couples TRBV5-3 to TRBJ2-7; maybe TRBD2 (6 bases). TRBV5-3 falls under the ORF class, with uncertain function. The CDR3 runs 14 residues. V lost 2 bases and J 3 bases, leaving 12 bases between the germline ends. CDR3 region: CARSFEGLNYEQYF. CDR3 coding DNA: TGTGCCAGAAGCTTCGAGGGACTGAACTACGAGCAGTACTTC.

This sequence joins TRBV4-3 and TRBJ1-1; D perhaps matches TRBD1 (6 bases). CDR1 and CDR2 (germline): LGHNA, YSLEER. Trimming took off 0 bases at V and 3 bases at J, with 8 bases between the two ends. The length of the CDR3 is 14 residues. CDR3 DNA sequence: TGCGCCAGCAGCCAAGATGAGGGGGACACTGAAGCTTTCTTT. It yields the protein CASSQDEGDTEAFF.

The J gene is TRBJ1-1, the V gene TRBV29-1, with 7 bases matching TRBD1. Trimming cost V 4 bases and J 11 bases; bases outside gene matches: 10. The CDR3 has 12 residues. The germline CDR1 and CDR2 sequences are SQVTM and ANQGSEA. DNA for the CDR3: TGCAGCGTTGTGTTGCCAACACAGGGGGCTTTCTTT. Its protein product is CSVVLPTQGAFF.

The CDR3 DNA reads as TGTGCCAGCAGTTTCCACACCTACTTAGCGGGAGCAGCCTACAATGAGCAGTTCTTC. It specifies CASSFHTYLAGAAYNEQFF. The rearrangement uses TRBV28 and TRBJ2-1; 9 nucleotides line up with TRBD2. CDR3 size: 19 residues. Looked up from germline, CDR1 is MDHEN and CDR2 is SYDVKM. The V gene end was trimmed by 3 bases and the J gene end by 2 bases; junction bases not matched to a gene: 14.

The chain employs TRBV4-1 and TRBJ2-7; 8 bases are shared with TRBD1. J was trimmed by 4 bases and V by 4 bases; bases with no gene match: 6. CDR1 and CDR2 (germline): MGHRA, YSYEKL. This CDR3 is 14 amino acids long. The DNA for the CDR3 is TGCGCCAGCAGCCTTACGGGACAGGTATACGAGCAGTACTTC. Amino acid sequence: CASSLTGQVYEQYF.

V and J are TRBV7-2 and TRBJ1-2; TRBD1 agrees at 7 bases. CDR1 and CDR2 from the germline V gene are SGHTA and FQGNSA. The CDR3 loop spans 14 amino acids. V lost 1 base to trimming and J lost 6 bases; unmatched junction nucleotides: 5. As DNA, the CDR3 is TGTGCCAGCAGCTTAGTTAGCAGGGGGAATGGCTACACCTTC. Translation gives CASSLVSRGNGYTF. The variable domain in full, completed from reference TRBV7-2 and TRBJ1-2, reads GAGVSQSPSNKVTEKGKDVELRCDPISGHTALYWYRQSLGQGLEFLIYFQGNSAPDKSGLPSDRFSAERTGGSVSTLTIQRTQQEDSAVYLCASSLVSRGNGYTFGSGTRLTVV.

The chain employs TRBV5-1 and TRBJ1-1; possible D gene TRBD1, 5 bases. CDR1 SGHRS and CDR2 YFSETQ come from the germline V gene. CDR3 size: 20 residues. Trimming stripped 1 base from V and 0 bases from J, with 25 bases between. CDR3 nucleotide sequence: TGCGCCAGCAGCTTGTGGCCCCTTAACCGGATTGGGGGGGTGAACACTGAAGCTTTCTTT. This codes for CASSLWPLNRIGGVNTEAFF.

J is TRBJ2-4 and V is TRBV7-9; D gene ambiguous. The ends were cut back, 4 bases at V and 9 bases at J, with 10 bases in the middle. The CDR3 is made up of 12 amino acids. Germline assignment: CDR1 SEHNR and CDR2 FQNEAQ (reference sequence). CDR3 in amino acids: CASSSSLGIQYF. The CDR3 DNA sequence: TGTGCCAGCAGCTCCTCCCTCGGCATTCAGTACTTC.

The rearrangement joins TRBV5-5 to TRBJ1-2; 12 nucleotides align to TRBD1. CDR3 length: 16 amino acids. V lost 4 bases to trimming and J lost 6 bases; unmatched junction nucleotides: 10. Germline assignment: CDR1 SGHKS and CDR2 YYEKEE (reference sequence). The CDR3 spells CASSPIGTGGADGYTF. The CDR3 bases are TGTGCCAGCAGCCCAATAGGGACAGGGGGCGCAGATGGCTACACCTTC.

Notes on this clone: A junction boundary mismatches the germline segment, possibly from a read error. The chain has TRBV5-6 and TRBJ2-2; D ambiguous. CDR1 and CDR2 (germline): SGHDT, YYEEEE. This CDR3 spans 18 amino acids. As DNA, the CDR3 is TGTGCCAGAAGCTTTGGAAAGAGAACGGAGATAATCCCCGGGGAGCTGTTTTTT. Translating gives CARSFGKRTEIIPGELFF.

The chain uses TRBV5-1 and TRBJ2-5; D not resolved. The DNA end favors TRBJ2-7, so the J call may be wrong. The CDR3 has 11 residues. Germline values: CDR1 SGHRS, CDR2 YFSETQ. The CDR3 region is CASSSDYEQYF. The DNA for the CDR3 is TGCGCCAGCAGCTCTGACTACGAGCAGTACTTC.

The J gene is TRBJ1-2, the V gene TRBV28; D remains unclear. Germline CDR1 reads MDHEN; CDR2 reads SYDVKM. The length of the CDR3 is 14 residues. The ends were cut back, 2 bases at V and 5 bases at J, with 12 bases in the middle. DNA of the CDR3: TGTGCCAGCAGTTTAATAGGACTCCAATATGGCTACACCTTC. Its translation: CASSLIGLQYGYTF.

Comment on this clone: The same CDR3 arises from other DNA sequences in this sample as well. V gene TRBV20-1 combines with J gene TRBJ2-5; TRBD1 matches 8 bases. The germline CDR1 and CDR2 sequences are DFQATT and SNEGSKA (reference sequence). This CDR3 region has 11 residues. J gave up 4 bases and V 6 bases, and 1 base lay outside the gene matches. The DNA for the CDR3 is TGCAGTGCAACAGGGGGAGAGACCCAGTACTTC. This gives the protein CSATGGETQYF.